This T cell receptor (beta chain) was captured in a study of shared clonotypes between healthy human individuals. The ends lost 0 bases at V and 7 bases at J; junction bases unmatched: 5. Looked up from germline, CDR1 is SEHNR and CDR2 is FQNEAQ (reference sequence). The CDR3 covers 15 residues. Broader study findings: The naive CD4 repertoires of several donors were compared, and approximately 5% of clonotypes were shared.

Naive CD8 cells comprised CD45RO-negative, CCR7-positively selected cells, excluding terminally differentiated effector memory CD45RA+ cells. In replicate PCRs of sorted subsets, roughly 200 ng DNA, approximately 30,000 T cell genomes, was used. Sequencing used immunoSEQ multiplex PCR; TCRdb keeps in-frame clones, though not all of them. There are under 2,000,000 clones in the sample; less than 95% occur only once, and roughly 1% lies in the top ten. On this clone: Its antigen is still unknown.

The chain couples TRBV7-9 to TRBJ2-2; 7 bases are a match to TRBD2. Source material: naive CD8+ T cells sorted from blood. This clonotype originated in a man younger than 35 in good health. For the CDR3, the DNA is TGTGCCAGCAGCTTAGCGGGAGGGCACGGCGGGGAGCTGTTTTTT. Its translation is CASSLAGGHGGELFF.